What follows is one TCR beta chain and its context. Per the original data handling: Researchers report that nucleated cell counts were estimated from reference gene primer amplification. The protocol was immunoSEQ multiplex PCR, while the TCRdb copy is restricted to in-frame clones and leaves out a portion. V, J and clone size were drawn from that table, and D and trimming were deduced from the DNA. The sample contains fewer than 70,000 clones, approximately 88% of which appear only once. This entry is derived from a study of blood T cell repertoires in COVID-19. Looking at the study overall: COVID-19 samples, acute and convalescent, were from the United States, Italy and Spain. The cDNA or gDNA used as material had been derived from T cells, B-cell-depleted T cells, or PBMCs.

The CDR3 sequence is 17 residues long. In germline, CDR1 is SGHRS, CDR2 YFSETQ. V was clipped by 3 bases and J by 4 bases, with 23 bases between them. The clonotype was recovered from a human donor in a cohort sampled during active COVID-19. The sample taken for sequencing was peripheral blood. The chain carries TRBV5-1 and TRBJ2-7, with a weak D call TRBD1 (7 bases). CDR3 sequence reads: CASSSGGTAKPAYEQYF. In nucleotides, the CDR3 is TGCGCCAGCAGCTCCGGAGGGACAGCTAAACCAGCGTACGAGCAGTACTTC.